This is a list of T cell receptor beta chains from one sample in a study of metastatic and nonmetastatic thyroid tumors. TCRdb reanalyzed the PCR reads with MiXCR. The table shows about 21,000 clones, with around a third occurring only once. Sequencing was done on a sample of adjacent normal tissue. All receptors come from a female donor with papillary thyroid cancer or a benign thyroid nodule (not recorded which). Some clones in this sample may be carry-over from other donors' samples. CDR3s include the opening cysteine and the closing phenylalanine or tryptophan. D genes are given only for firm matches. Clone sizes are given selectively: once, few, many, or a class where the clone is expanded.

clone size: -; V gene: TRBV7-2; D gene: TRBD2; J gene: TRBJ2-7; CDR3 DNA: TGTGCCAGCAGACCTGGCGGGGGCTCCTACGAGCAGTACTTC; CDR3 protein: CASRPGGGSYEQYF
clone size: medium-sized; V gene: TRBV2; D gene: -; J gene: TRBJ1-1; CDR3 DNA: TGTGCCAGCAGGGCGCGGGCCATGAACACTGAAGCTTTCTTT; CDR3 protein: CASRARAMNTEAFF
clone size: large; V gene: TRBV6-8; D gene: TRBD1; J gene: TRBJ1-1; CDR3 DNA: TGTGCCAGCAGGAACCAGACAGGGCCGGACACTGAAGCTTTCTTT; CDR3 protein: CASRNQTGPDTEAFF
clone size: -; V gene: TRBV4-3; D gene: TRBD1; J gene: TRBJ2-7; CDR3 DNA: TGCGCCAGCAGCCCGGGGACAGGGGGTGACTACGAGCAGTACTTC; CDR3 protein: CASSPGTGGDYEQYF
clone size: few; V gene: TRBV2; D gene: -; J gene: TRBJ1-6; CDR3 DNA: TGTGCCAGCAGTTTCTCGGAGGGTAGTTCACCCCTCCACTTT; CDR3 protein: CASSFSEGSSPLHF
clone size: few; V gene: TRBV6-1; D gene: -; J gene: TRBJ1-2; CDR3 DNA: TGTGCCAGCTGGGGAGGGGGTAACTATGGCTACACCTTC; CDR3 protein: CASWGGGNYGYTF
clone size: -; V gene: TRBV28; D gene: TRBD1; J gene: TRBJ1-2; CDR3 DNA: TGTGCCAGCAGTTTATCAGGGGGGAGTGGCTACACCTTC; CDR3 protein: CASSLSGGSGYTF
clone size: -; V gene: TRBV28; D gene: -; J gene: TRBJ2-7; CDR3 DNA: TGTGCCAGCAGAAATGGACAGATCTACGAGCAGTACTTC; CDR3 protein: CASRNGQIYEQYF
clone size: -; V gene: TRBV10-1; D gene: -; J gene: TRBJ2-7; CDR3 DNA: TGCGCCAGCAGTGAGTCCGGGGACCCGGTCTCCTACGAGCAGTACTTC; CDR3 protein: CASSESGDPVSYEQYF
clone size: medium-sized; V gene: TRBV2; D gene: -; J gene: TRBJ2-3; CDR3 DNA: TGTGCCAGCAGTGAAGAGACATCCGGAGATACGCAGTATTTT; CDR3 protein: CASSEETSGDTQYF
clone size: -; V gene: TRBV19; D gene: TRBD2; J gene: TRBJ2-7; CDR3 DNA: TGTGCCAGTAGGTCGAGTAGCGGGCTATACGAGCAGTACTTC; CDR3 protein: CASRSSSGLYEQYF
clone size: once; V gene: TRBV20-1; D gene: -; J gene: TRBJ2-7; CDR3 DNA: TGCAGTGCTAGGGCCCTTATGAGTAGCGCCTTCTCCTACGAGCAGTACTTC; CDR3 protein: CSARALMSSAFSYEQYF
clone size: few; V gene: TRBV10-1; D gene: -; J gene: TRBJ1-1; CDR3 DNA: TGCGCCAGCAGTGAGTCGGGGACGACTGAAGCTTTCTTT; CDR3 protein: CASSESGTTEAFF
clone size: -; V gene: TRBV11-3; D gene: TRBD1; J gene: TRBJ2-2; CDR3 DNA: TGTGCCAGCAGCCGAGACAGGGGCACCGGGGAGCTGTTTTTT; CDR3 protein: CASSRDRGTGELFF
clone size: -; V gene: TRBV6-8; D gene: TRBD1; J gene: TRBJ2-6; CDR3 DNA: TGTGCCAGCACCTCTTGGGACAGAGCGCTCTCTGGGGCCAACGTCCTGACTTTC; CDR3 protein: CASTSWDRALSGANVLTF
clone size: few; V gene: TRBV6-1; D gene: -; J gene: TRBJ1-3; CDR3 DNA: TGTGCCAGCAAACTCTCACGGGACCCGGGCGGCGGAAACACCATATATTTT; CDR3 protein: CASKLSRDPGGGNTIYF
clone size: medium-sized; V gene: TRBV3-1; D gene: -; J gene: TRBJ1-2; CDR3 DNA: TGTGCCAGCAGCCAAGATCAGAACAGGGACTATGGCTACACCTTC; CDR3 protein: CASSQDQNRDYGYTF
clone size: -; V gene: TRBV30; D gene: -; J gene: TRBJ1-2; CDR3 DNA: TGTGCCTCAAGGACAGTCTTGGGGAAGTATGGCTACACCTTC; CDR3 protein: CASRTVLGKYGYTF
clone size: -; V gene: TRBV11-2; D gene: -; J gene: TRBJ2-7; CDR3 DNA: TGTGCCAGCAGCCCTTGGTTAGGGGAGAGCTCCTACGAGCAGTACTTC; CDR3 protein: CASSPWLGESSYEQYF
clone size: -; V gene: TRBV6-1; D gene: -; J gene: TRBJ2-2; CDR3 DNA: TGTGCCAGCATGTCGTGGGGGCCCGGGGAGCTGTTTTTT; CDR3 protein: CASMSWGPGELFF
clone size: few; V gene: TRBV10-3; D gene: TRBD1; J gene: TRBJ1-1; CDR3 DNA: TGTGCCATCAGTGAACCGGGACAGGGGTACTCTGAAGCTTTCTTT; CDR3 protein: CAISEPGQGYSEAFF
clone size: few; V gene: TRBV6-1; D gene: TRBD2; J gene: TRBJ2-1; CDR3 DNA: TGTGCCAGCAGTAAACTAGCGGTCCGCGAAGACAATGAGCAGTTCTTC; CDR3 protein: CASSKLAVREDNEQFF
clone size: -; V gene: TRBV27; D gene: TRBD1; J gene: TRBJ2-2; CDR3 DNA: TGTGCCAGCACGGAATGGGAAGGGGGCAACACCGGGGAGCTGTTTTTT; CDR3 protein: CASTEWEGGNTGELFF
clone size: few; V gene: TRBV6-1; D gene: TRBD1; J gene: TRBJ2-1; CDR3 DNA: TGTGCCAGCAGTGGACAGGGTGCCGATGAGCAGTTCTTC; CDR3 protein: CASSGQGADEQFF
clone size: few; V gene: TRBV6-1; D gene: TRBD2; J gene: TRBJ2-2; CDR3 DNA: TGTGCCAGCAGGGCGACTAGCGGACACACCGGGGAGCTGTTTTTT; CDR3 protein: CASRATSGHTGELFF
clone size: medium-sized; V gene: TRBV6-1; D gene: -; J gene: TRBJ1-1; CDR3 DNA: TGTGCCAGCAGTTCCTCAAACTGGGGGACTGAAGCTTTCTTT; CDR3 protein: CASSSSNWGTEAFF
clone size: few; V gene: TRBV27; D gene: -; J gene: TRBJ1-1; CDR3 DNA: TGTGCCAGTTGTGCAACCGGACGGCTGAACACTGAAGCTTTCTTT; CDR3 protein: CASCATGRLNTEAFF
clone size: -; V gene: TRBV19; D gene: -; J gene: TRBJ1-2; CDR3 DNA: TGTGCCAGTGGTACGGTGGACTATGGCTACACCTTC; CDR3 protein: CASGTVDYGYTF
clone size: -; V gene: TRBV19; D gene: TRBD1; J gene: TRBJ1-2; CDR3 DNA: TGTGCCAGTAGCCTGACAGGGATGAGCTATGGCTACACCTTC; CDR3 protein: CASSLTGMSYGYTF
clone size: -; V gene: TRBV10-3; D gene: TRBD1; J gene: TRBJ1-3; CDR3 DNA: TGTGCCATCAGTGACCCGAGACAGGGGATAGAAGACACCATATATTTT; CDR3 protein: CAISDPRQGIEDTIYF
clone size: -; V gene: TRBV20-1; D gene: -; J gene: TRBJ2-7; CDR3 DNA: TGCAGTGGACAGGACCACTCCTACGAGCAGTGCTTC; CDR3 protein: CSGQDHSYEQCF
clone size: many; V gene: TRBV28; D gene: -; J gene: TRBJ2-1; CDR3 DNA: TGTGCCAGCAGTTTAGCGCTCTCGGACCCACAGCAGTTCTTC; CDR3 protein: CASSLALSDPQQFF
clone size: -; V gene: TRBV12-3/TRBV12-4; D gene: -; J gene: TRBJ1-2; CDR3 DNA: TGTGCCAGCAGTTCCTCGGGGGCCTATGGCTACACCTTC; CDR3 protein: CASSSSGAYGYTF
clone size: few; V gene: TRBV2; D gene: TRBD1; J gene: TRBJ2-5; CDR3 DNA: TGTGCCAGCAGTGAAGCGTGGACAGGCCAAGAGACCCAGTACTTC; CDR3 protein: CASSEAWTGQETQYF
clone size: few; V gene: TRBV19; D gene: -; J gene: TRBJ1-3; CDR3 DNA: TGTGCCAGTAGTTTGCCGGGAATAAGAGACACCATATATTTT; CDR3 protein: CASSLPGIRDTIYF
clone size: few; V gene: TRBV6-1; D gene: TRBD1; J gene: TRBJ1-2; CDR3 DNA: TGTGCCAGCAGTGAAGTGGGGCAGGGGGTAAGGGGCTACACCTTC; CDR3 protein: CASSEVGQGVRGYTF
clone size: medium-sized; V gene: TRBV24-1; D gene: TRBD1; J gene: TRBJ1-4; CDR3 DNA: TGTGCCACCAGTGATTCCGACAGGGTTGGTGAAAAACTGTTTTTT; CDR3 protein: CATSDSDRVGEKLFF
clone size: -; V gene: TRBV5-1; D gene: TRBD1; J gene: TRBJ1-6; CDR3 DNA: TGCGCCAGCAGCTTGGGTGACAGGGACCATTCACCCCTCCACTTT; CDR3 protein: CASSLGDRDHSPLHF
clone size: few; V gene: TRBV5-1; D gene: TRBD2; J gene: TRBJ2-5; CDR3 DNA: TGCGCCAGCAGCTTAACGGGAGGCGGGGAAGAGACCCAGTACTTC; CDR3 protein: CASSLTGGGEETQYF
clone size: many; V gene: TRBV9; D gene: TRBD2; J gene: TRBJ2-5; CDR3 DNA: TGTGCCAGCAGCGTAGAGGGACTAGCGGGGGATGTTCAAGAGACCCAGTACTTC; CDR3 protein: CASSVEGLAGDVQETQYF
clone size: -; V gene: TRBV12-3/TRBV12-4; D gene: -; J gene: TRBJ2-3; CDR3 DNA: TGTGCCAGCAGTAGGACTCGAGATACGCAGTATTTT; CDR3 protein: CASSRTRDTQYF
clone size: -; V gene: TRBV11-2; D gene: TRBD2; J gene: TRBJ2-7; CDR3 DNA: TGTGCCAGCAGCTTAGATACGCCCAGCGGGAGGTTCTCCTACGAGCAGTACTTC; CDR3 protein: CASSLDTPSGRFSYEQYF
clone size: many; V gene: TRBV5-4; D gene: TRBD1; J gene: TRBJ1-2; CDR3 DNA: TGTGCCAGCAGCAAGGGACAGGGAATTTTTGGCTACACCTTC; CDR3 protein: CASSKGQGIFGYTF
clone size: -; V gene: TRBV6-1; D gene: TRBD1; J gene: TRBJ1-5; CDR3 DNA: TGTGCCAGCAGTCGGACAGGGCGGCATCAGCCCCAGCATTTT; CDR3 protein: CASSRTGRHQPQHF
clone size: few; V gene: TRBV28; D gene: -; J gene: TRBJ1-4; CDR3 DNA: TGTGCCAGCAGTTCACCCCCCCTCGGTGAAAAACTGTTTTTT; CDR3 protein: CASSSPPLGEKLFF
clone size: few; V gene: TRBV27; D gene: TRBD1; J gene: TRBJ2-2; CDR3 DNA: TGTGCCAGCAGTTTCGGGACAGGGGAAGCCGGGGAGCTGTTTTTT; CDR3 protein: CASSFGTGEAGELFF
clone size: once; V gene: TRBV20-1; D gene: TRBD2; J gene: TRBJ2-7; CDR3 DNA: TGCAGTGCTGTCGGACTAGCGGGAGTAAAGAACGAGCAGTACTTC; CDR3 protein: CSAVGLAGVKNEQYF
clone size: -; V gene: TRBV6-5; D gene: -; J gene: TRBJ1-1; CDR3 DNA: TGTGCCAGCAGTTACGGGGAGGGGTACACTGAAGCTTTCTTT; CDR3 protein: CASSYGEGYTEAFF
clone size: -; V gene: TRBV10-2; D gene: -; J gene: TRBJ2-3; CDR3 DNA: TGCGCCAGCAGTGGCCCAGTAGATACGCAGTATTTT; CDR3 protein: CASSGPVDTQYF
clone size: -; V gene: TRBV28; D gene: -; J gene: TRBJ1-1; CDR3 DNA: TGTGCCAGCAGTTTACATAGAGGGAACACTGAAGCTTTCTTT; CDR3 protein: CASSLHRGNTEAFF
clone size: many; V gene: TRBV5-4; D gene: -; J gene: TRBJ1-1; CDR3 DNA: TGTGCCAGCAGCTGGGGACAGAACACTGAAGCTTTCTTT; CDR3 protein: CASSWGQNTEAFF
clone size: many; V gene: TRBV7-3; D gene: -; J gene: TRBJ2-5; CDR3 DNA: TGTGCCAGCAGCTCCGGCAGCCTGGGAGAGACCCAGTACTTC; CDR3 protein: CASSSGSLGETQYF
clone size: few; V gene: TRBV2; D gene: TRBD1; J gene: TRBJ1-2; CDR3 DNA: TGTGCCAGCAGTCCCGGGACAGCGGTTCGTGGCTACACCTTC; CDR3 protein: CASSPGTAVRGYTF
clone size: -; V gene: TRBV10-3; D gene: -; J gene: TRBJ1-2; CDR3 DNA: TGTGCCATCGACAGCTCCTCGGCTAACTATGGCTACACCTTC; CDR3 protein: CAIDSSSANYGYTF